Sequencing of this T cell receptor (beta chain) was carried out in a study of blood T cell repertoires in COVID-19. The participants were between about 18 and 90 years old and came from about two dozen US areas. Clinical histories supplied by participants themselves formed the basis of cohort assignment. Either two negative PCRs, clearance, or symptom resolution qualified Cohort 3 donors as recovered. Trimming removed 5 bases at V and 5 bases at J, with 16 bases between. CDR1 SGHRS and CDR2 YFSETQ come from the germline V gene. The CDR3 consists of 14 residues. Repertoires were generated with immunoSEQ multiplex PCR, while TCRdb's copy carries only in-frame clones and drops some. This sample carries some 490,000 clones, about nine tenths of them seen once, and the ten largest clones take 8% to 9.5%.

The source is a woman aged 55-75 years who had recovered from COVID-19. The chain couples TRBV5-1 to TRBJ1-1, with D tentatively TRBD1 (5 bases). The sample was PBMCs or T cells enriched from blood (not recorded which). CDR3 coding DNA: TGCGCCAGCAGTTGGCAGGGCCAAGGGACTGAAGCTTTCTTT. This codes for CASSWQGQGTEAFF.